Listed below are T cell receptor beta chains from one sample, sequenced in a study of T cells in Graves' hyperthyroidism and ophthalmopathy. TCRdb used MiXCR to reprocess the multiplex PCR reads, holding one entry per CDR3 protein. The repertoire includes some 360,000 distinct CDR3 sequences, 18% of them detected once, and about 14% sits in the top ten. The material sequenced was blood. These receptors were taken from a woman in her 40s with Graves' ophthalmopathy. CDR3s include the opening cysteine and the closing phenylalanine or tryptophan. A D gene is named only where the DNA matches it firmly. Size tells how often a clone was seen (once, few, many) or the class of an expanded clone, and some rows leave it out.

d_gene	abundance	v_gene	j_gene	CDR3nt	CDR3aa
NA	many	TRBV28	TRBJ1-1	TGTGCCAGCAGTCTGTGGACTGAAGCTTTCTTT	CASSLWTEAFF
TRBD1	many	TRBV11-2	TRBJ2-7	TGTGCCAGCAGAACAGCAGGGGGCAGCTACGAGCAGTACTTC	CASRTAGGSYEQYF
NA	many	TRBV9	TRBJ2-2	TGTGCCAGCAGCGGACCGACCGGGGAGCTGTTTTTT	CASSGPTGELFF
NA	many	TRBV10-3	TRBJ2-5	TGTGCCATCCCCGCTATATGCAGGGGAGGAGAGACCCAGTACTTC	CAIPAICRGGETQYF
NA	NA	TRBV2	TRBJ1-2	TGTGCCAGCAGCGGCGTCACAGGGTTACTTGGCTACATCTTC	CASSGVTGLLGYIF
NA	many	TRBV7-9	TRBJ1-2	TGTGCCAGCAGCTCCGAGACGCATCTCACCTTC	CASSSETHLTF
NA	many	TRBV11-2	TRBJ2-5	TGTGCCAGCAGCTTACAGGCTTTTTCTGGGGAGACCCAGTACTTC	CASSLQAFSGETQYF
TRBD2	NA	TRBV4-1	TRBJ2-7	TGCGCCAGCAGCCAAGACCTCCGGAGCGGGAGCTACGAGCAGTACTTC	CASSQDLRSGSYEQYF
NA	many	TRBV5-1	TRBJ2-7	TGCGCCACCAAATCGGACCAAATCTCCTACGAGCAGTACTTC	CATKSDQISYEQYF
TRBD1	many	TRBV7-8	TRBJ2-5	TGTGCCAGCAGCCCCTCAAACAGGGGGACCCAGTACTTC	CASSPSNRGTQYF
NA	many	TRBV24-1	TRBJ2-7	TGTGCCACCAGTGAGGTGGGAGTGGGCGAGCAGTACTTC	CATSEVGVGEQYF
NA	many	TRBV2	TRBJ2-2	TGTGCCAGCAGTGTTGGCCAGGGGAACACCGGGGAGCTGTTTTTT	CASSVGQGNTGELFF
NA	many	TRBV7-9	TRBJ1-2	TGTGCCAGTTTTAGAGACCGCTATGGCTACACCTTC	CASFRDRYGYTF
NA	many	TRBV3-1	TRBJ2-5	TGTGCCAGCAGCCCCTCTAGAGCGGAGACCCAGTACTTC	CASSPSRAETQYF
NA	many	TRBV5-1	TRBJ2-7	TGCGCCAGCAGCTCGGGTGTTAGGTTCTACGAGCAGTACTTC	CASSSGVRFYEQYF
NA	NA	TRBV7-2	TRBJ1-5	TGTGCCAGCAGCTGGGACTTCACCGGGCCCCAGCATTTT	CASSWDFTGPQHF
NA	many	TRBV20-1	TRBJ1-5	TGCAGTGCCCGGGGGTATAGCAATCAGCCCCAGCATTTT	CSARGYSNQPQHF
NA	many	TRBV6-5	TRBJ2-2	TGTGCCAGCAGCCGTGTCGGCGCCGGGGAGCTGTTTTTT	CASSRVGAGELFF
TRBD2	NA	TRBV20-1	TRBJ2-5	TGCAGTGCCCTTGGGGCTAGCGGAGAGACCCAGTACTTC	CSALGASGETQYF
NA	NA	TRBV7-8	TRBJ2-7	TGTGCCAGCAGCCCAAAGAACTACGAGCAGTACTTC	CASSPKNYEQYF
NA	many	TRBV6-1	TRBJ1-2	TGTGCCAGCAGTGACAGTTCGGTTCGCCGCCTGTATGGCTACACCTTC	CASSDSSVRRLYGYTF
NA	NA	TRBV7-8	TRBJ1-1	TGTGCCAGCAGCTCTGGGGATTTCGTCATGAACACTGAAGCTTTCTTT	CASSSGDFVMNTEAFF
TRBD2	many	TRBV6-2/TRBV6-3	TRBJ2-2	TGTGCCAGCACTAGCGGAACAATTCCGATCGGGGAGCTGTTTTTT	CASTSGTIPIGELFF